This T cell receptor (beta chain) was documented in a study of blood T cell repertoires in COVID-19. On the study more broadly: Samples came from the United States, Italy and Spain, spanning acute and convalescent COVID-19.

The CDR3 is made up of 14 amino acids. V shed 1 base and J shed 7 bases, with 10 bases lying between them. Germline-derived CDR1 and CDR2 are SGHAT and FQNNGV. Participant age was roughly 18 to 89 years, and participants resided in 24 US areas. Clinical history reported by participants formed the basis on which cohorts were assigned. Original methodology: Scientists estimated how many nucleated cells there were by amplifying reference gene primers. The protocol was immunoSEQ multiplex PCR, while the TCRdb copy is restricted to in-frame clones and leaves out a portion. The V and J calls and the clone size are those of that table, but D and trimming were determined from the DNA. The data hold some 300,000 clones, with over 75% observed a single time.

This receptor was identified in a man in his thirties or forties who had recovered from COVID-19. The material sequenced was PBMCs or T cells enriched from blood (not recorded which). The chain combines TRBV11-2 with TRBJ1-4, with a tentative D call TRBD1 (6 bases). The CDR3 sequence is CASSLGGRGEKLFF. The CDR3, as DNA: TGTGCCAGCAGCTTAGGAGGCAGGGGTGAAAAACTGTTTTTT. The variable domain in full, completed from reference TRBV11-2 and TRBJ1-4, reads EAGVAQSPRYKIIEKRQSVAFWCNPISGHATLYWYQQILGQGPKLLIQFQNNGVVDDSQLPKDRFSAERLKGVDSTLKIQPAKLEDSAVYLCASSLGGRGEKLFFGSGTQLSVL.